This TCR beta chain appears in the sequencing data of a study of shared T cell receptors in the human thymus (dated by TCRdb to the early 2020s). With regard to the full study: The study examined how self-reactive, shared T-cell receptor alpha chains are generated in the human thymus.

Inclusive of the bounding cysteine and phenylalanine, the CDR3 is 15 residues long. The entry retains the CDR3 DNA only, 45 bases that are in frame from base 1. The germline V gene yields SGHVS for CDR1 and FQNEAQ for CDR2. V is clipped by 5 bases and J by 1 base, and the sequence between their germline boundaries is 15 bases long. Preparation of the library involved the immunoSEQ multiplex PCR assay. Not all clones reach the TCRdb copy of this immuneACCESS table, which keeps in-frame sequences only. Checked studies attribute under half of the gap to unresolved V genes and leave the rest unexplained. Within this sample are 450,000 to 650,000 clones, with approximately 80% of them counted one time only. Of the sample, around 0.013% falls within the top ten clones. With regard to this clone: Its antigen is currently not known. The sample holds no much larger clone one base away, and base qualities are not on file.

The same data also contributed to another study, on human thymus T cells. Reported in the second study: The donors were immunologically healthy infants in Finland who had open corrective cardiac surgery for congenital heart defects. Thymus tissue was collected as surgical resects that were removed during corrective cardiac surgery. Biased V and J gene segment usage appeared to be present in both thymic and peripheral blood repertoires. According to the related research, thymic TCR repertoires were highly overlapping among unrelated individuals. The study described the TCR alpha and beta repertoires in under 10 infant thymus samples and four matching peripheral blood samples. The infant donors were roughly 6 to 244 days old, and the cohort included six males and a couple of females. After being mechanically released from the tissue, thymocytes were kept at -70 degrees C in pellets of roughly 10-33 million cells. A QIAsymphony instrument was used to extract genomic DNA from the frozen cell pellets. The immunoSEQ multiplex PCR assay was used to amplify the TCRB and TCRAD loci from a standardized amount of quality-controlled genomic DNA. The amplicons covered the V(D)J region and were long enough to include the CDR3 and to identify the V and J genes. The commercial immunoSEQ service was used to sequence amplicons on an Illumina platform. Corrections for primer bias and sequencing errors followed previously described methods, while TCRAD and TCRB definitions were based on the IMGT database. Analysis of the repertoires was done with immunoSEQ Analyzer 3.0 and VDJTools and included basic statistics, V/J segment usage, diversity estimates, rarefaction and pairwise overlap. To estimate diversity, the Chao1, ChaoE, Efron-Thisted, Shannon and inverse Simpson indices were applied, and diversity was also estimated on datasets down-sampled to the smallest sample. For repertoire overlap, CDR3 nucleotide sequence, V gene and J gene had to match strictly, and clustering was done by Jaccard-based multidimensional scaling. On average, thymus samples gave about 810,000 unique TCRB clonotypes, whereas blood samples gave some 84,000.

The chain links TRBV7-8 with TRBJ2-7, with a tentative D gene TRBD1 over 6 matching bases. The sequence derives from a boy in the first two years of life with a congenital heart defect. Donor details come from another sample of the same person, matched by shared clones. Sequences were obtained from thymocytes. The sequenced DNA is TGTGCCAGCAGCCCGACAGGTAAAAGGTCCTACGAGCAGTACTTC. Translated, it reads CASSPTGKRSYEQYF. Outside the CDR3, residues come from the reference TRBV7-8 and TRBJ2-7 proteins, so the full variable domain is: GAGVSQSPRYKVAKRGQDVALRCDPISGHVSLFWYQQALGQGPEFLTYFQNEAQLDKSGLPSDRFFAERPEGSVSTLKIQRTQQEDSAVYLCASSPTGKRSYEQYFGPGTRLTVT.